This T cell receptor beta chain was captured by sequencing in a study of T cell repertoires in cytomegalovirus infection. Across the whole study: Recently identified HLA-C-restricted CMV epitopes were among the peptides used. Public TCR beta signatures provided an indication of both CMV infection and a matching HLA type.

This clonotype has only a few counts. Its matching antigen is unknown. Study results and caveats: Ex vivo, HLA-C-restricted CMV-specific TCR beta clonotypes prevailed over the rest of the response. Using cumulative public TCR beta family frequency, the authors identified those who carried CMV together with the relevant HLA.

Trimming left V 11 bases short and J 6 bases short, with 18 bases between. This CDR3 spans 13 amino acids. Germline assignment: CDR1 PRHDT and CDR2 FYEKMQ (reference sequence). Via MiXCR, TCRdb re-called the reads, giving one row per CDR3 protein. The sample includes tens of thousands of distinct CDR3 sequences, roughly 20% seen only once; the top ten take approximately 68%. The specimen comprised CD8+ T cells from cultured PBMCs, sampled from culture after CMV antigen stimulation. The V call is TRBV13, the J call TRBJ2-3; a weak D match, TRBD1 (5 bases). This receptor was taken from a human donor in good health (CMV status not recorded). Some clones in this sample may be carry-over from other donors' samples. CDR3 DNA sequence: TGTGCCGGGGCCAGTGGATTGAGTGATACGCAGTATTTT. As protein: CAGASGLSDTQYF. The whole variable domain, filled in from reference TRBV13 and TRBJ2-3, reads AAGVIQSPRHLIKEKRETATLKCYPIPRHDTVYWYQQGPGQDPQFLISFYEKMQSDKGSIPDRFSAQQFSDYHSELNMSSLELGDSALYFCAGASGLSDTQYFGPGTRLTVL.